The 4 T cell receptor beta chains presented below share a single source sample, sequenced in a study of Ad26.COV2.S vaccination and SARS-CoV-2 variants. This sample's treatment: some 20 received Ad26.COV2.S at low or high dose, single or two shots; several received placebo; per-sample allocation not given. The study sampled participants on day 63 after the first vaccine or placebo injection. Assay: immunoSEQ multiplex PCR; the TCRdb copy retains only in-frame clones and omits some. The table records hundreds of thousands of clones, roughly 90% of them present only once. The material sequenced was peripheral blood, taken in a trial of Ad26.COV2.S vaccine versus placebo. The receptors derive from a person between 18 and 60 years old who received the Ad26.COV2.S COVID-19 vaccine or a placebo.

This chain joins TRBV6-2 or TRBV6-3 and TRBJ1-2, with D hard to call. The V gene's germline CDR1 is MNHEY and CDR2 SVGEGT. V was pared by 5 bases and J by 7 bases, with 11 bases between. CDR3 size: 12 residues. This CDR3 reads CASSMGAPGYTF. The CDR3 nucleotides are TGTGCCAGCAGTATGGGAGCCCCTGGCTACACCTTC.

The genes are TRBV2 and TRBJ1-1, with D possibly being TRBD1 (5 bases). Trimming shortened V by 4 bases and J by 3 bases, and 9 bases separated the two germline ends. CDR1 and CDR2 (germline): SNHLY, FYNNEI. The CDR3 is made up of 13 amino acids. The CDR3 region is CASSAEGDTEAFF. In DNA form, the CDR3 reads TGTGCCAGCAGTGCCGAAGGGGACACTGAAGCTTTCTTT. Together with reference TRBV2 and TRBJ1-1, the CDR3 gives the full variable domain: EPEVTQTPSHQVTQMGQEVILRCVPISNHLYFYWYRQILGQKVEFLVSFYNNEISEKSEIFDDQFSVERPDGSNFTLKIRSTKLEDSAMYFCASSAEGDTEAFFGQGTRLTVV.

This chain uses TRBV6-1 with TRBJ2-1, with D hard to call. This CDR3 has 16 residues. The germline V gene encodes CDR1 MNHNS and CDR2 SASEGT. With 2 bases removed from V and 1 base from J, the gap between germline ends came to 12 bases. The CDR3 sequence is CASSEMISRSYNEQFF. For the CDR3, the DNA is TGTGCCAGCAGTGAAATGATATCGCGGTCCTACAATGAGCAGTTCTTC.

This chain joins TRBV19 and TRBJ2-5, with TRBD1 identical over 11 bases. V trimming: 5 bases; J trimming: 7 bases; junction bases outside the gene matches: 9. This CDR3 is built from 15 residues. The germline V gene has CDR1 LNHDA and CDR2 SQIVND (reference sequence). The CDR3, as DNA: TGTGCCAGTAGTTCTCGGACAGGGGGCTTAGGGACCCAGTACTTC. Amino acid sequence: CASSSRTGGLGTQYF.